This T cell receptor (beta chain) was retrieved from a study of T cells in Graves' hyperthyroidism and ophthalmopathy. Of note for this clonotype: The antigen is not known.

This CDR3 is built from 17 residues. Looked up from germline, CDR1 is KGHSH and CDR2 is LQKENI. Trimming removed 0 bases from V and 4 bases from J, with 16 bases in between. For ophthalmopathy patients, the Clinical Activity Score was at least 3 and the NOSPECS grade at least 4; duration was under 3 months. The diagnoses drew upon clinical symptoms, serum thyroxine and TRAb, thyroid ultrasound and orbital computed tomography. PBMCs came from around 10 ml fresh peripheral blood. TCR beta CDR3 regions were amplified from RNA transcripts. HTBI primers were used for first-round RT-PCR of the TCR CDR3. From the multiplex PCR reads, TCRdb called clonotypes with MiXCR, one entry per CDR3 protein. This repertoire shows some 530,000 distinct CDR3 sequences, about 20% found once; its top ten account for 49%. Study conclusions and caveats: The blood repertoire included most of the expanded thyroid clonotypes above 0.001.

The receptor was derived from a woman aged 65 to 85 with Graves' ophthalmopathy. The sample comprised blood. This chain uses TRBV18 with TRBJ1-3; D unresolved. The CDR3 bases are TGTGCCAGCTCACCACCGGATTCGACCTTCAGGGGAAACACCATATATTTT. Translating gives CASSPPDSTFRGNTIYF.